Presented here are 29 T cell receptor beta chains from one specimen sequenced in a study of low-dose radiotherapy and immunotherapy resistance in tumors. TRAV- and TRBV-specific primers, spanning alpha and beta chains, primed first-strand cDNA. The authors ran about 20 PCR cycles to amplify TCRs with a constant-region primer and V-primer adapter. From the reads, TCRdb called clonotypes with MiXCR, one entry per CDR3 protein. The table has over 55,000 distinct CDR3 sequences, more than 25% seen once. Noted time point: before trial treatment. Here the sequenced sample was PBMCs, taken before treatment. The receptors were gathered from a female donor with ovarian cancer.

This sequence joins TRBV12-3 or TRBV12-4 and TRBJ2-1; the match to TRBD1 covers 11 bases. Trimming took 6 bases from V and 8 from J; bases not matched to a gene: 12. The length of the CDR3 is 16 residues. CDR3 DNA sequence: TGTGCCAGCAGACCAGGACAGGGGGCTTCGGGGTATGAGCAGTTCTTC. It encodes CASRPGQGASGYEQFF.

This chain links TRBV7-2 with TRBJ1-4; D is uncertain. The germline V and J ends were trimmed by 5 bases and 3 bases, with 13 bases remaining between them. Looked up from germline, CDR1 is SGHTA and CDR2 is FQGNSA. The CDR3 contains 15 residues. This CDR3 reads CASSEGILANEKLFF. CDR3 DNA: TGTGCCAGCAGCGAAGGGATTTTGGCTAATGAAAAACTGTTTTTT.

This clonotype was found many times. The chain carries TRBV3-1 and TRBJ2-3, with D perhaps matching TRBD1 (5 bases). The germline V and J ends were trimmed by 4 bases and 0 bases, with 11 bases remaining between them. The CDR3 has 15 amino acids. CDR1 and CDR2 from the germline V gene are LGHDT and YNNKEL (reference sequence). The CDR3: CASSRGPVSTDTQYF. The CDR3 nucleotides read TGTGCCAGCAGCCGGGGCCCCGTTAGCACAGATACGCAGTATTTT.

This clonotype was detected many times. The V and J genes are TRBV6-2 or TRBV6-3 and TRBJ2-7; D may be TRBD2 (6 bases). V dropped 6 bases and J dropped 3 bases, with 18 bases sitting between them. This CDR3 comprises 15 residues. Germline V lookup: CDR1 MNHEY, CDR2 SVGEGT. The CDR3 DNA is TGTGCCAGCAGACCCCGACTAGTCGGGGGCTACGAGCAGTACTTC. It codes for CASRPRLVGGYEQYF.

This clonotype was recorded at least ten times. The rearrangement joins TRBV4-1 to TRBJ2-3, with 11 positions matching TRBD2. V lost 0 bases to trimming and J lost 0 bases; unmatched junction nucleotides: 11. In germline, CDR1 is MGHRA, CDR2 YSYEKL. The CDR3 loop spans 20 amino acids. CDR3 residues: CASSQDSGTSGSTSTDTQYF. The CDR3 DNA sequence: TGCGCCAGCAGCCAAGACTCCGGGACTAGCGGATCAACTAGCACAGATACGCAGTATTTT.

This clonotype was seen many times. The chain recombines TRBV7-3 with TRBJ2-7, with 12 bases that match TRBD2. The J segment lost 4 bases and the V segment lost 5 bases, leaving 9 bases of the junction unmatched. CDR1 is SGHTA and CDR2 is FQGTGA in the germline V gene. This CDR3 has 16 amino acids. The DNA of the CDR3 is TGTGCCAGCAGCCTCTCGGTTACTAGCGGGAGGTACGAGCAGTACTTC. Translating it yields CASSLSVTSGRYEQYF.

In this sample, this clonotype turned up many times. The chain combines TRBV7-2 with TRBJ1-4; 8 bases are a match to TRBD1. V shed 10 bases and J 4 bases; nucleotides not matched to a gene: 5. The CDR3 is made up of 13 amino acids. Germline V CDR1 and CDR2: SGHTA, FQGNSA. As DNA, the CDR3 is TGTGCCACTCGGACAGGGTTTAATGAAAAACTGTTTTTT. The encoded protein is CATRTGFNEKLFF.

This clonotype appeared many times. The CDR3 sequence is CASSRRTGHVYNEQFF. In DNA, the CDR3 is TGTGCCAGCAGTCGTCGGACAGGGCACGTTTACAATGAGCAGTTCTTC. This chain uses TRBV28 with TRBJ2-1, with 8 bases matching TRBD1. Germline V gene sequence: CDR1 MDHEN, CDR2 SYDVKM. V shed 5 bases and J 4 bases; nucleotides not matched to a gene: 10. This CDR3 has 16 residues.

This clonotype was detected ten times or more. The rearrangement links TRBV19 to TRBJ2-2; D may be TRBD1 or TRBD2 (5 bases each). Trimming took 5 bases from V and 7 from J, leaving 11 bases between them. CDR3 size: 13 residues. CDR1 and CDR2 (germline): LNHDA, SQIVND (reference sequence). CDR3 protein: CASSPRGFGELFF. CDR3 nucleotide sequence: TGTGCCAGTAGTCCTCGGGGCTTCGGGGAGCTGTTTTTT.

In DNA form, the CDR3 reads TGTGCCAGCAGTTACTCGGTGACAGATACGCAGTATTTT. It codes for CASSYSVTDTQYF. V is TRBV6-2 or TRBV6-3 and J is TRBJ2-3; D is ambiguous. Per the germline V gene, CDR1 is MNHEY and CDR2 is SVGEGT. The V and J ends lost 0 bases and 3 bases respectively, with 4 bases between them. This CDR3 is built from 13 residues.

This clonotype was observed a few times. The gene calls are TRBV28 and TRBJ2-4; D may be TRBD2 (5 bases). The V end was cut by 5 bases, the J end by 2 bases, with 13 bases between. Germline V CDR1 and CDR2: MDHEN, SYDVKM. This CDR3 is built from 15 residues. CDR3: CASSTPRGPKNIQYF. The CDR3 DNA is TGTGCCAGCAGTACACCCCGGGGTCCCAAAAACATTCAGTACTTC. Full variable domain (outside the CDR3, taken from reference TRBV28 and TRBJ2-4): DVKVTQSSRYLVKRTGEKVFLECVQDMDHENMFWYRQDPGLGLRLIYFSYDVKMKEKGDIPEGYSVSREKKERFSLILESASTNQTSMYLCASSTPRGPKNIQYFGAGTRLSVL.

The rearrangement links TRBV5-6 to TRBJ2-3; weak D call: TRBD2 (7 bases). The CDR3 consists of 14 residues. Germline loops: CDR1 SGHDT, CDR2 YYEEEE. Trimming stripped 2 bases from V and 9 bases from J, with 16 bases between. CDR3 protein: CASSFEGGGETQYF. The DNA for the CDR3 is TGTGCCAGCAGCTTTGAGGGGGGGGGAGAGACGCAGTATTTT.

This clonotype was found many times. As DNA, the CDR3 is TGTGCCAGCAGTGGGACTAGCGGGGTTGGCGGGGAGCTGTTTTTT. It translates to CASSGTSGVGGELFF. This rearrangement joins TRBV9 to TRBJ2-2, with TRBD2 matching 13 bases. V lost 5 bases and J lost 7; bases outside the gene matches: 5. The CDR3 runs 15 residues. CDR1 is SGDLS, CDR2 YYNGEE, per germline.

This clonotype has at least ten counts. The chain recombines TRBV27 with TRBJ1-1; D not resolved. The CDR3 extends over 11 amino acids. CDR1 is MNHEY and CDR2 is SMNVEV in the germline V gene (reference sequence). The V gene lost 8 bases and the J gene lost 1 base, with 5 bases spanning the gap. The CDR3 nucleotides read TGTGCCAGCCACGGGAACACTGAAGCTTTCTTT. It encodes CASHGNTEAFF.

In this sample, this clonotype turned up many times. The chain uses TRBV20-1 and TRBJ2-3; 11 nucleotides match TRBD1. The CDR3 totals 16 residues. After removal of 5 bases from V and 4 bases from J, the junction contained 11 bases not matched to a gene. Germline values: CDR1 DFQATT, CDR2 SNEGSKA (reference sequence). CDR3 loop: CSAGRRTGGGPDTQYF. The CDR3 nucleotides read TGCAGTGCTGGAAGGAGGACAGGGGGCGGCCCAGATACGCAGTATTTT.

This clonotype appeared many times. This chain connects TRBV30 to TRBJ2-7; D remains ambiguous. V was pared by 1 base and J by 12 bases, with 16 bases between. This CDR3 is built from 12 residues. Germline lookup yields CDR1 GTSNPN and CDR2 SVGIG (reference sequence). The CDR3 reads CAWSGSGETSYF. The CDR3 coding sequence is TGTGCCTGGAGTGGGTCAGGAGAAACCTCGTACTTC. The full variable domain, with the rest looked up from reference TRBV30 and TRBJ2-7, is SQTIHQWPATLVQPVGSPLSLECTVEGTSNPNLYWYRQAAGRGLQLLFYSVGIGQISSEVPQNLSASRPQDRQFILSSKKLLLSDSGFYLCAWSGSGETSYFGPGTRLTVT.

This clonotype was observed many times. The chain joins TRBV5-8 to TRBJ2-1; D remains unclear. The CDR3 sequence is 13 residues long. The ends were cut back, 1 base at V and 9 bases at J, with 11 bases in the middle. Germline V gives CDR1 SGHTS, CDR2 YDEGEE. CDR3 sequence: CASSLKGIGEQFF. The CDR3 coding sequence is TGTGCCAGCAGCTTGAAGGGAATTGGTGAGCAGTTCTTC.

This clonotype was seen many times. Here the CDR3 DNA reads TGTGCCACCTCGGGACAGTCAGAGACCCAGTACTTC. It encodes CATSGQSETQYF. The rearrangement links TRBV4-2 to TRBJ2-5, with 7 bases matching TRBD1. The CDR3 runs 12 residues. Germline CDR1 LGHNA, CDR2 YNFKEQ. V was clipped by 10 bases and J by 4 bases; unmatched bases: 6.

The J gene is TRBJ2-5, the V gene TRBV10-3; TRBD2 aligns across 10 bases. Germline V gene data show CDR1 as ENHRY and CDR2 as SYGVKD. The V and J ends lost 6 bases and 1 base, in that order; junction bases with no gene match: 5. The CDR3 covers 15 residues. CDR3 DNA sequence: TGTGCCATCAGGTCTAGCGGGGGCCCCCAAGAGACCCAGTACTTC. Protein: CAIRSSGGPQETQYF.

The sample holds many counts of this clonotype. The genes are TRBV7-8 and TRBJ2-5; 8 nucleotides align to TRBD2. CDR1 and CDR2 (germline): SGHVS, FQNEAQ. CDR3 length: 16 amino acids. After removal of 0 bases from V and 5 bases from J, the junction contained 8 bases not matched to a gene. For the CDR3, the DNA is TGTGCCAGCAGCTTAGCGGCGGGAGCGGGGGCGGAGACCCAGTACTTC. Translated: CASSLAAGAGAETQYF. The complete variable domain, with remaining parts taken from reference TRBV7-8 and TRBJ2-5, reads GAGVSQSPRYKVAKRGQDVALRCDPISGHVSLFWYQQALGQGPEFLTYFQNEAQLDKSGLPSDRFFAERPEGSVSTLKIQRTQQEDSAVYLCASSLAAGAGAETQYFGPGTRLLVL.

This clonotype was observed at least ten times. The gene calls are TRBV29-1 and TRBJ2-3; 9 bases line up with TRBD2. The CDR3 is 15 residues long. Looked up from germline, CDR1 is SQVTM and CDR2 is ANQGSEA. With V trimmed by 4 bases and J by 3 bases, 8 bases remained unmatched. CDR3 region: CSVGGGRAFTDTQYF. For the CDR3, the DNA is TGCAGCGTTGGAGGCGGGAGGGCCTTTACAGATACGCAGTATTTT.

The chain recombines TRBV6-1 with TRBJ2-1; D unresolved. V gave up 5 bases and J gave up 7 bases, with 6 bases separating them. The length of the CDR3 is 11 residues. The germline CDR1 and CDR2 sequences are MNHNS and SASEGT. The CDR3 loop is CASSPKNEQFF. CDR3 bases: TGTGCCAGCAGTCCTAAAAATGAGCAGTTCTTC.

This clonotype was recorded many times. V gene TRBV6-6 combines with J gene TRBJ2-3; D gene unclear. CDR3 length: 19 residues. CDR1 and CDR2 from the germline V gene are MNHNY and SVGAGI (reference sequence). Trimming took off 1 base at V and 4 bases at J, with 24 bases between the two ends. CDR3 in DNA: TGTGCCAGCAGTTACTTAGATGTCGGTCGGACGGTATACTCAGATACGCAGTATTTT. Protein sequence: CASSYLDVGRTVYSDTQYF.

To note about this clonotype: A far larger clone differs by one base, so this is likely a read error. The rearrangement uses TRBV13 and TRBJ2-1; TRBD2 aligns across 13 bases. Trimming removed 2 bases from V and 10 bases from J; junction bases left unmatched: 5. The CDR3 sequence is 15 residues long. CDR1 and CDR2 from the germline V gene are PRHDT and FYEKMQ (reference sequence). The CDR3 reads CASSLTSGGVYEQFF. DNA of the CDR3: TGTGCCAGCAGCTTAACTAGCGGGGGGGTCTACGAGCAGTTCTTC.

By sample share, this clonotype is medium-sized. This chain connects TRBV11-2 to TRBJ1-2; a weak D match, TRBD1 (5 bases). V gave up 6 bases and J gave up 2 bases, with 10 bases separating them. The CDR3 is 13 residues long. Germline lookup yields CDR1 SGHAT and CDR2 FQNNGV. CDR3 residues: CASSPGPNYGYTF. The CDR3 DNA reads TGTGCCAGCAGTCCGGGACCAAACTATGGCTACACCTTC.

This clonotype showed up many times. The rearrangement uses TRBV5-1 and TRBJ1-1; perhaps TRBD1 as D (6 bases). CDR1 is SGHRS and CDR2 is YFSETQ in the germline V gene. The V and J ends lost 4 bases and 2 bases respectively, with 15 bases between them. The CDR3 runs 15 residues. CDR3 sequence (DNA): TGCGCCAGCAGCCCCAGGCGGGGGGCTAACACTGAAGCTTTCTTT. Translated, it gives CASSPRRGANTEAFF.

This clonotype was seen many times. The rearrangement uses TRBV7-3 and TRBJ2-1; 7 bases match TRBD1. V was pared by 4 bases and J by 1 base, with 7 bases of the junction left unmatched. CDR1 SGHTA and CDR2 FQGTGA come from the germline V gene. The CDR3 is 16 amino acids. DNA of the CDR3: TGTGCCAGCAGCTCCCGACAGGGTGGGTCCTACAATGAGCAGTTCTTC. Amino acids: CASSSRQGGSYNEQFF.

This chain links TRBV11-3 with TRBJ2-1; 13 bases match TRBD2. Per germline, CDR1 SGHNT and CDR2 YENEEA. V gave up 1 base and J gave up 6 bases; unmatched junction bases: 6. This CDR3 has 17 amino acids. For the CDR3, the DNA is TGTGCCAGCAGCTTAGGGTCCCGGACTAGCGGGAGCAATGAGCAGTTCTTC. Translating it yields CASSLGSRTSGSNEQFF.

The sample holds many counts of this clonotype. The chain uses TRBV11-2 and TRBJ2-5; no clear D. This CDR3 has 14 amino acids. Germline loops: CDR1 SGHAT, CDR2 FQNNGV. V gave up 0 bases and J gave up 2 bases, with 7 bases separating them. The CDR3 coding sequence is TGTGCCAGCAGCTTAGATTGGTTACAAGAGACCCAGTACTTC. This sequence encodes CASSLDWLQETQYF.